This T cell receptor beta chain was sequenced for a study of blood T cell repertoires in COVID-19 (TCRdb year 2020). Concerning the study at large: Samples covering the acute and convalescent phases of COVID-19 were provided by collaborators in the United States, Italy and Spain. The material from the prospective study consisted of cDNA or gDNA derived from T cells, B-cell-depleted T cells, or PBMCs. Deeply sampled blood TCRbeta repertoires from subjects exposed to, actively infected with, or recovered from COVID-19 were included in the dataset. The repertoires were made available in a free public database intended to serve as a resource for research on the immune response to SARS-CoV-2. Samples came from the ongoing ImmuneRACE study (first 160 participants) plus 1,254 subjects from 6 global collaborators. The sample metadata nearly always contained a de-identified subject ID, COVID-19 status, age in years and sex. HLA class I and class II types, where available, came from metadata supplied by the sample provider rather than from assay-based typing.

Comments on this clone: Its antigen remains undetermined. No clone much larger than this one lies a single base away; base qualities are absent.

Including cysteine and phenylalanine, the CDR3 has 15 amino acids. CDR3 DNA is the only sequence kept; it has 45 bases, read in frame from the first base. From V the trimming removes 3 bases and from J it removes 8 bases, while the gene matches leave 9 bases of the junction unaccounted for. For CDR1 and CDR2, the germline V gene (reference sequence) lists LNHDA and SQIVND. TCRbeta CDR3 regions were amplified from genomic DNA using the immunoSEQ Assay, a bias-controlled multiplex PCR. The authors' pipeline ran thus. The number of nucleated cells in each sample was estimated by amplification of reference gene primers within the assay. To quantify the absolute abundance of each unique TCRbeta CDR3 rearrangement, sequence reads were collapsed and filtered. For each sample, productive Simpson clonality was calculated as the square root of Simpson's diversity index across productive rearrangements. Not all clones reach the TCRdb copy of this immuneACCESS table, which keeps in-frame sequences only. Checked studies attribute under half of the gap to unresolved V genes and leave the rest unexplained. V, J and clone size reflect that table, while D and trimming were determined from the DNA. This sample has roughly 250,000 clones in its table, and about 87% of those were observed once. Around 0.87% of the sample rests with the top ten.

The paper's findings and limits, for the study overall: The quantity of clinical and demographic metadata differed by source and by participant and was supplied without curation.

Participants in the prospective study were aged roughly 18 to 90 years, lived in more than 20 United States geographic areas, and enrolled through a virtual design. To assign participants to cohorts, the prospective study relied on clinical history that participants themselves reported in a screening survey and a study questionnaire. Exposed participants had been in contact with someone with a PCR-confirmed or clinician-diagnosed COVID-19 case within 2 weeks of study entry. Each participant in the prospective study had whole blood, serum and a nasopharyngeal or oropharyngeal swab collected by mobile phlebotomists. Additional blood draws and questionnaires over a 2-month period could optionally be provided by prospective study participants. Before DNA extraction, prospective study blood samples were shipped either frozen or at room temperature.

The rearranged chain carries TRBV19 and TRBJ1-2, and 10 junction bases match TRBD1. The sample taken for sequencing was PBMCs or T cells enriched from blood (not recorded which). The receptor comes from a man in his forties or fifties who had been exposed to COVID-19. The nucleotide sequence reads TGTGCCAGTAGTATGTCTGACAGGGGGCCAGCAGGCTACACCTTC. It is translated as CASSMSDRGPAGYTF.